This T cell receptor (beta chain) appears in the sequencing data of a study of PD-1 blockade in mismatch repair-deficient tumors. Study-wide context: Patients had approximately 12 mismatch repair-deficient cancer types and were previously treated and progressing.

PCR or immunohistochemistry showed mismatch repair deficiency in every enrolled patient. The protocol was immunoSEQ multiplex PCR, while the TCRdb copy is restricted to in-frame clones and leaves out a portion. This sample carries 35,000 to 40,000 clones, about four fifths of them seen once, and the ten largest clones take roughly 20%. The source material was peripheral blood, sampled 4 weeks after starting pembrolizumab. The sequence came from an adult with mismatch repair-deficient cancer.

CDR3 amino acids: CASSARSNEQFF. CDR3 DNA sequence: TGTGCCAGCAGTGCGCGGAGTAATGAGCAGTTCTTC. This rearrangement joins TRBV2 to TRBJ2-1; no firm D call. The V and J ends lost 4 bases and 7 bases respectively, with 8 bases between them. Germline V gene sequence: CDR1 SNHLY, CDR2 FYNNEI. This CDR3 is built from 12 residues.